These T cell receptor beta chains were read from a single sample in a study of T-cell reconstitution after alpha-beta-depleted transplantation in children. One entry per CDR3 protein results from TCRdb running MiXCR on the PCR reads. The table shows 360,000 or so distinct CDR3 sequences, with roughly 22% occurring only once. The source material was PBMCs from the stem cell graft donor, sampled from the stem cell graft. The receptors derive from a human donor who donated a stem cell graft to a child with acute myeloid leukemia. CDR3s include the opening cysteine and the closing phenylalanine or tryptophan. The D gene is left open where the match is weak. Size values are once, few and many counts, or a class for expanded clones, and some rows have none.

CDR3 protein: CASSNSGRAGDTQYF
CDR3 DNA: TGTGCCAGCAGTAATAGCGGGAGGGCCGGAGATACGCAGTATTTT
D gene: TRBD2
J gene: TRBJ2-3
V gene: TRBV12-3/TRBV12-4
clone size: few

CDR3 protein: CASSYRGRFGEAFF
CDR3 DNA: TGTGCCAGCAGTTATAGGGGGCGTTTTGGTGAAGCTTTCTTT
D gene: TRBD1
J gene: TRBJ1-1
V gene: TRBV6-5
clone size: few

CDR3 protein: CSARDNQGNYNEQFF
CDR3 DNA: TGCAGTGCTAGAGATAACCAGGGAAACTACAATGAGCAGTTCTTC
D gene: -
J gene: TRBJ2-1
V gene: TRBV20-1
clone size: many

CDR3 protein: CASSLGLAGASYEQYF
CDR3 DNA: TGTGCCAGCAGCCTTGGACTAGCGGGAGCGTCCTACGAGCAGTACTTC
D gene: TRBD2
J gene: TRBJ2-7
V gene: TRBV7-9
clone size: -

CDR3 protein: CSVEGREASYNEQFF
CDR3 DNA: TGCAGCGTTGAAGGGCGGGAGGCATCCTACAATGAGCAGTTCTTC
D gene: TRBD2
J gene: TRBJ2-1
V gene: TRBV29-1
clone size: -

CDR3 protein: CSARTPTASSYEQYF
CDR3 DNA: TGCAGTGCTAGAACCCCGACAGCTTCCTCCTACGAGCAGTACTTC
D gene: -
J gene: TRBJ2-7
V gene: TRBV20-1
clone size: few

CDR3 protein: CASSQEFFSTGIEQYF
CDR3 DNA: TGCGCCAGCAGCCAAGAATTTTTCTCGACAGGGATCGAGCAGTACTTC
D gene: TRBD1
J gene: TRBJ2-7
V gene: TRBV4-3
clone size: -

CDR3 protein: CASSPSPGVLYEQYF
CDR3 DNA: TGCGCCAGCAGCCCCTCACCGGGAGTGCTCTACGAGCAGTACTTC
D gene: -
J gene: TRBJ2-7
V gene: TRBV4-3
clone size: -

CDR3 protein: CASSLGTSFEQFF
CDR3 DNA: TGTGCCAGCAGTTTGGGAACTAGTTTTGAGCAGTTCTTC
D gene: -
J gene: TRBJ2-1
V gene: TRBV12-3/TRBV12-4
clone size: few

CDR3 protein: CSARGGPMLHEQFF
CDR3 DNA: TGCAGTGCTAGAGGCGGCCCAATGCTCCATGAGCAGTTCTTC
D gene: -
J gene: TRBJ2-1
V gene: TRBV20-1
clone size: few

CDR3 protein: CSASGEGNTEAFF
CDR3 DNA: TGCAGCGCCTCAGGGGAGGGGAACACTGAAGCTTTCTTT
D gene: -
J gene: TRBJ1-1
V gene: TRBV29-1
clone size: many

CDR3 protein: CASSLRVWLAAATDTQYF
CDR3 DNA: TGTGCCAGCAGTTTAAGGGTTTGGCTAGCGGCAGCCACAGATACGCAGTATTTT
D gene: TRBD2
J gene: TRBJ2-3
V gene: TRBV12-3/TRBV12-4
clone size: -

CDR3 protein: CASSITGLAGGEQYF
CDR3 DNA: TGTGCCAGCAGCATTACCGGACTAGCGGGAGGCGAGCAGTACTTC
D gene: TRBD2
J gene: TRBJ2-7
V gene: TRBV7-9
clone size: -

CDR3 protein: CATSDLNKGTGELFF
CDR3 DNA: TGTGCCACCAGTGATTTGAACAAGGGGACCGGGGAGCTGTTTTTT
D gene: -
J gene: TRBJ2-2
V gene: TRBV24-1
clone size: -

CDR3 protein: CASRTRSDGYTF
CDR3 DNA: TGTGCCAGCAGGACCCGGTCTGATGGCTACACCTTC
D gene: -
J gene: TRBJ1-2
V gene: TRBV28
clone size: few

CDR3 protein: CASSLVSSGYNEQFF
CDR3 DNA: TGTGCCAGCAGCTTAGTGTCTAGCGGTTACAATGAGCAGTTCTTC
D gene: TRBD2
J gene: TRBJ2-1
V gene: TRBV13
clone size: -

CDR3 protein: CASSTTSSSGRSNRDYEQYF
CDR3 DNA: TGTGCCAGCAGCACAACTAGCTCCAGCGGGAGGAGCAATAGGGATTACGAGCAGTACTTC
D gene: TRBD2
J gene: TRBJ2-7
V gene: TRBV27
clone size: -

CDR3 protein: CAIWGGLNNEQFF
CDR3 DNA: TGTGCCATCTGGGGAGGACTTAACAATGAGCAGTTCTTC
D gene: -
J gene: TRBJ2-1
V gene: TRBV10-3
clone size: -

CDR3 protein: CSASTGWPDQPQHF
CDR3 DNA: TGCAGTGCTAGTACTGGTTGGCCCGATCAGCCCCAGCATTTT
D gene: -
J gene: TRBJ1-5
V gene: TRBV20-1
clone size: -

CDR3 protein: CASSLAGTSGSSSPGELFF
CDR3 DNA: TGTGCCAGCAGCTTAGCTGGGACTAGCGGGAGCAGTAGCCCCGGGGAGCTGTTTTTT
D gene: TRBD2
J gene: TRBJ2-2
V gene: TRBV7-2
clone size: few

CDR3 protein: CASRYSGRGTDTQYF
CDR3 DNA: TGTGCCAGCAGATATAGCGGGAGAGGTACAGATACGCAGTATTTT
D gene: TRBD2
J gene: TRBJ2-3
V gene: TRBV7-9
clone size: few

CDR3 protein: CASSSLRDRGSGEQYF
CDR3 DNA: TGTGCCAGCAGTTCGCTCCGGGACAGGGGTTCCGGGGAGCAGTACTTC
D gene: TRBD1
J gene: TRBJ2-7
V gene: TRBV28
clone size: -

CDR3 protein: CASSRVLNTGELFF
CDR3 DNA: TGTGCCAGTTCGAGGGTCTTGAACACCGGGGAGCTGTTTTTT
D gene: -
J gene: TRBJ2-2
V gene: TRBV19
clone size: once

CDR3 protein: CASSLDYYNEQFF
CDR3 DNA: TGCGCCAGCAGCTTGGACTACTACAATGAGCAGTTCTTC
D gene: -
J gene: TRBJ2-1
V gene: TRBV5-1
clone size: many

CDR3 protein: CASSFDYNEQFF
CDR3 DNA: TGTGCCAGCAGCTTTGATTACAATGAGCAGTTCTTC
D gene: -
J gene: TRBJ2-1
V gene: TRBV2
clone size: many

CDR3 protein: CSAVGTGSFKETQYF
CDR3 DNA: TGCAGTGCGGTGGGGACAGGGAGTTTCAAGGAGACCCAGTACTTC
D gene: TRBD1
J gene: TRBJ2-5
V gene: TRBV20-1
clone size: few

CDR3 protein: CASTKGPQREQFF
CDR3 DNA: TGTGCCAGCACCAAGGGCCCCCAAAGGGAGCAGTTCTTC
D gene: -
J gene: TRBJ2-1
V gene: TRBV12-3/TRBV12-4
clone size: -

CDR3 protein: CASSEQGGEQYF
CDR3 DNA: TGTGCCAGCAGTGAACAGGGCGGCGAGCAGTACTTC
D gene: -
J gene: TRBJ2-7
V gene: TRBV25-1
clone size: many

CDR3 protein: CASRSQGASYGYTF
CDR3 DNA: TGTGCCAGCAGATCACAGGGGGCTAGCTATGGCTACACCTTC
D gene: TRBD1
J gene: TRBJ1-2
V gene: TRBV12-3/TRBV12-4
clone size: -

CDR3 protein: CASTPIRDRGLDEQFF
CDR3 DNA: TGTGCCAGCACCCCAATCCGGGACAGGGGGTTGGATGAGCAGTTCTTC
D gene: TRBD1
J gene: TRBJ2-1
V gene: TRBV28
clone size: many

CDR3 protein: CASSESTGSLNEQFF
CDR3 DNA: TGTGCCAGCAGTGAATCGACCGGGAGTCTCAATGAGCAGTTCTTC
D gene: -
J gene: TRBJ2-1
V gene: TRBV25-1
clone size: -

CDR3 protein: CACSSTRHQYF
CDR3 DNA: TGTGCCTGCAGCTCGACCCGCCACCAGTACTTC
D gene: -
J gene: TRBJ2-5
V gene: TRBV7-1
clone size: -

CDR3 protein: CSARVVHMNTEAFF
CDR3 DNA: TGCAGTGCTAGAGTGGTCCACATGAACACTGAAGCTTTCTTT
D gene: -
J gene: TRBJ1-1
V gene: TRBV20-1
clone size: -

CDR3 protein: CATSDSTGSGANVLTF
CDR3 DNA: TGTGCCACCAGTGATTCGACAGGCTCTGGGGCCAACGTCCTGACTTTC
D gene: -
J gene: TRBJ2-6
V gene: TRBV24-1
clone size: few

CDR3 protein: CASSLSGGYTGELFF
CDR3 DNA: TGTGCCAGCAGTTTATCGGGAGGGTACACCGGGGAGCTGTTTTTT
D gene: TRBD2
J gene: TRBJ2-2
V gene: TRBV27
clone size: few

CDR3 protein: CASAGVEETQYF
CDR3 DNA: TGTGCCAGCGCAGGGGTCGAAGAGACCCAGTACTTC
D gene: -
J gene: TRBJ2-5
V gene: TRBV7-9
clone size: -

CDR3 protein: CASSGETSGRTYNEQFF
CDR3 DNA: TGCGCCAGCAGTGGGGAGACTAGCGGGAGGACCTACAATGAGCAGTTCTTC
D gene: TRBD2
J gene: TRBJ2-1
V gene: TRBV4-3
clone size: few

CDR3 protein: CSADAISGSSYNEQFF
CDR3 DNA: TGCAGTGCTGATGCAATTAGCGGGAGCTCCTACAATGAGCAGTTCTTC
D gene: TRBD2
J gene: TRBJ2-1
V gene: TRBV20-1
clone size: once

CDR3 protein: CASSQERTSIYEQYF
CDR3 DNA: TGTGCCAGCAGCCAAGAGAGGACTAGTATCTACGAGCAGTACTTC
D gene: TRBD2
J gene: TRBJ2-7
V gene: TRBV4-2
clone size: few

CDR3 protein: CASRGTTSYYGYTF
CDR3 DNA: TGTGCCAGCAGAGGGACAACCTCCTACTATGGCTACACCTTC
D gene: -
J gene: TRBJ1-2
V gene: TRBV6-5
clone size: few

CDR3 protein: CASGNPYEQYF
CDR3 DNA: TGTGCCAGCGGGAATCCCTACGAGCAGTACTTC
D gene: -
J gene: TRBJ2-7
V gene: TRBV12-3/TRBV12-4
clone size: few

CDR3 protein: CSATQGNTEAFF
CDR3 DNA: TGCAGTGCCACACAGGGGAACACTGAAGCTTTCTTT
D gene: -
J gene: TRBJ1-1
V gene: TRBV20-1
clone size: many

CDR3 protein: CASSLIYHNTGELFF
CDR3 DNA: TGTGCCAGCAGCTTAATCTATCATAACACCGGGGAGCTGTTTTTT
D gene: -
J gene: TRBJ2-2
V gene: TRBV5-5
clone size: -

CDR3 protein: CASSLLGRAGSTDTQYF
CDR3 DNA: TGTGCCAGCAGCTTATTGGGGAGGGCGGGTAGCACAGATACGCAGTATTTT
D gene: TRBD2
J gene: TRBJ2-3
V gene: TRBV7-8
clone size: -

CDR3 protein: CASSYWIRGGQYF
CDR3 DNA: TGTGCCAGCAGTTATTGGATCAGAGGCGGGCAGTACTTC
D gene: -
J gene: TRBJ2-7
V gene: TRBV6-5
clone size: -

CDR3 protein: CASSEGGGYNEQFF
CDR3 DNA: TGTGCCAGCAGTGAAGGCGGGGGCTACAATGAGCAGTTCTTC
D gene: TRBD2
J gene: TRBJ2-1
V gene: TRBV2
clone size: many

CDR3 protein: CASSLESSNTEAFF
CDR3 DNA: TGTGCCAGCAGTTTAGAGAGTTCGAACACTGAAGCTTTCTTT
D gene: -
J gene: TRBJ1-1
V gene: TRBV12-3/TRBV12-4
clone size: many

CDR3 protein: CASSQDGSDPSTDTQYF
CDR3 DNA: TGCGCCAGCAGCCAAGATGGTAGCGACCCTAGCACAGATACGCAGTATTTT
D gene: -
J gene: TRBJ2-3
V gene: TRBV4-3
clone size: few

CDR3 protein: CASSPFGGREGGYTF
CDR3 DNA: TGTGCCAGCAGCCCATTTGGGGGGCGCGAGGGTGGCTACACCTTC
D gene: -
J gene: TRBJ1-2
V gene: TRBV7-8
clone size: -

CDR3 protein: CSATQGGGDTQYF
CDR3 DNA: TGCAGTGCTACTCAGGGTGGGGGAGATACGCAGTATTTT
D gene: -
J gene: TRBJ2-3
V gene: TRBV20-1
clone size: -

CDR3 protein: CAISESRLVYEQYF
CDR3 DNA: TGTGCCATCAGTGAGAGCCGACTAGTTTACGAGCAGTACTTC
D gene: -
J gene: TRBJ2-7
V gene: TRBV10-3
clone size: few

CDR3 protein: CASSELQGAGEQYF
CDR3 DNA: TGCGCCAGCAGCGAGCTGCAGGGGGCGGGTGAGCAGTACTTC
D gene: TRBD1
J gene: TRBJ2-7
V gene: TRBV5-1
clone size: -

CDR3 protein: CSVRGGGGSYNEQFF
CDR3 DNA: TGCAGCGTCCGGGGAGGGGGCGGCTCCTACAATGAGCAGTTCTTC
D gene: -
J gene: TRBJ2-1
V gene: TRBV29-1
clone size: many